The present T cell receptor (beta chain) was sequenced within a study of shared clonotypes between healthy human individuals. Germline loops: CDR1 MDHEN, CDR2 SYDVKM. V lost 5 bases and J lost 4; bases outside the gene matches: 19. This CDR3 has 19 amino acids. Generated by immunoSEQ multiplex PCR, the TCRdb table keeps only in-frame clones and is missing some. The sample carries roughly 760,000 clones, roughly 70% recorded once. The clonotype originates from a woman between 25 and 40 years old in good health. The material sequenced was memory CD4+ T cells sorted from blood. Subset denoted: CD45RA-negative fraction. V gene TRBV28 combines with J gene TRBJ2-5; 10 positions agree with TRBD1. This chain's CDR3 is CASSPRDRGGVPGGETQYF. In nucleotides, the CDR3 is TGTGCCAGCAGTCCGCGGGACAGGGGAGGGGTTCCAGGCGGAGAGACCCAGTACTTC. The full variable domain, its missing parts supplied by reference TRBV28 and TRBJ2-5, is DVKVTQSSRYLVKRTGEKVFLECVQDMDHENMFWYRQDPGLGLRLIYFSYDVKMKEKGDIPEGYSVSREKKERFSLILESASTNQTSMYLCASSPRDRGGVPGGETQYFGPGTRLLVL.